Following are 26 T cell receptor beta chains from one sample sequenced in a study of Graves' ophthalmopathy and Graves' hyperthyroidism. TCR beta CDR3 regions were amplified from RNA transcripts. First-round RT-PCR with HTBI primers preceded a second-round multiplex PCR. TCRdb itself ran the multiplex PCR reads through MiXCR, one entry per CDR3 protein. The sample lists around 1.1 million distinct CDR3 sequences, 36% occurring once. The source material was peripheral blood or thyroid tissue (not recorded which). The origin of the receptors is an adult man with Graves' hyperthyroidism.

Only a few counts were recorded for this clonotype. The rearrangement uses TRBV7-8 and TRBJ1-5, with D perhaps TRBD1 (6 bases). The CDR3 sequence is 16 residues long. The germline V gene has CDR1 SGHVS and CDR2 FQNEAQ. The ends were cut back, 4 bases at V and 3 bases at J, with 16 bases in the middle. CDR3 DNA: TGTGCCAGCAGCTCCACGGACAGAACCCACAATCAGCCCCAGCATTTT. It translates to CASSSTDRTHNQPQHF.

This clonotype appeared a few times. This may come from a read error, since a much larger clone is one base off. The genes are TRBV29-1 and TRBJ2-7, with a weak D call TRBD1 (6 bases). Per the germline V gene, CDR1 is SQVTM and CDR2 is ANQGSEA. Trimming cost V 2 bases and J 2 bases, with 16 bases left between them. CDR3 length: 15 residues. The DNA of the CDR3 is TGCAGCGTTGAATTGAGGGACACAGCCCCCTACGAGCAGTACTTC. This gives the protein CSVELRDTAPYEQYF.

The chain links TRBV28 to TRBJ1-2; 10 nucleotides match TRBD1. V shed 6 bases, J shed 6 bases, and the junction held 10 bases outside the gene matches. There are 15 residues in the CDR3. Germline V lookup: CDR1 MDHEN, CDR2 SYDVKM. The CDR3, as DNA: TGTGCCAGCAGCTTAACACGACAGGGGGCAGATGGCTACACCTTC. This gives the protein CASSLTRQGADGYTF.

The chain combines TRBV7-2 with TRBJ2-2, with 7 bases that match TRBD1. This CDR3 region has 15 residues. The V and J ends lost 0 bases and 4 bases, in that order; junction bases with no gene match: 2. Germline values: CDR1 SGHTA, CDR2 FQGNSA. The CDR3 region has the DNA TGTGCCAGCAGCTTAGCGGGACAGATCACCGGGGAGCTGTTTTTT. This gives the protein CASSLAGQITGELFF.

This clonotype was counted ten times or more. The rearrangement joins TRBV5-5 to TRBJ2-5, with D hard to call. Germline V CDR1 and CDR2: SGHKS, YYEKEE (reference sequence). The CDR3 has 15 residues. The V end lost 4 bases, the J end lost 1 base, and 14 bases lay between the germline ends. CDR3 sequence reads: CASSPHGVSQETQYF. In nucleotides, the CDR3 is TGTGCCAGCAGCCCTCATGGGGTGTCCCAAGAGACCCAGTACTTC.

This clonotype was recorded at least ten times. The chain carries TRBV24-1 and TRBJ1-2; no definite D call. V lost 5 bases and J lost 4, with 10 bases in between. Germline V gives CDR1 KGHDR, CDR2 SFDVKD. This CDR3 is built from 13 residues. The DNA of the CDR3 is TGTGCCACCAGTGCCGCTCCGCGCTATGGCTACACCTTC. This translates into CATSAAPRYGYTF.

J is TRBJ2-5 and V is TRBV20-1; D is unresolved. This CDR3 has 15 residues. With 2 bases removed from V and 7 bases from J, the gap between germline ends came to 20 bases. From germline, CDR1 is DFQATT and CDR2 SNEGSKA (reference sequence). In nucleotides, the CDR3 is TGCAGTGCTAGACCATCGAGCAGACGGGTCGGGACCCAGTACTTC. The encoded protein is CSARPSSRRVGTQYF.

This clonotype was counted between two and nine times. DNA for the CDR3: TGTGCCAGCAGTGTAAATACAGACGGGGGCAACACTGAAGCTTTCTTT. Translating gives CASSVNTDGGNTEAFF. The V call is TRBV25-1, the J call TRBJ1-1, with a weak D call TRBD1 (6 bases). Trimming left V 4 bases short and J 2 bases short, with 17 bases between. This CDR3 has 16 residues. Germline V CDR1 and CDR2: MGHDK, SYGVNS.

To note about this clonotype: An end of the junction does not agree with germline; a read error may underlie this. The gene calls are TRBV7-2 and TRBJ2-5, with D perhaps being TRBD1 or TRBD2 (6 bases each). The CDR3 length is 14 residues. Germline CDR1 reads SGHTA; CDR2 reads FQGNSA. CDR3 in amino acids: CASGLTGAHETQYF. For the CDR3, the DNA is TGTGCCAGCGGCTTAACGGGGGCGCATGAGACCCAGTACTTC.

The table lists this clonotype with a few counts. The CDR3 DNA reads TGTGCCAGCAGTTTCAGTTTATATAGCAATCAGCCCCAGCATTTT. It yields the protein CASSFSLYSNQPQHF. This chain links TRBV12-3 or TRBV12-4 with TRBJ1-5; no clear D gene. The CDR3 has 15 amino acids. Trimming cost V 3 bases and J 0 bases, with 9 bases left between them.

Ten or more counts support this clonotype. The chain has TRBV12-3 or TRBV12-4 and TRBJ2-5, with 7 positions matching TRBD1. V lost 4 bases, J lost 2 bases, and 7 bases stayed unmatched. The CDR3 is 15 amino acids. The CDR3 sequence: CASSWTTRGQETQYF. CDR3 sequence (DNA): TGTGCCAGCAGTTGGACGACCAGGGGGCAAGAGACCCAGTACTTC.

This clonotype was detected only a few times. The chain links TRBV6-2 or TRBV6-3 to TRBJ2-7; 8 bases line up with TRBD2. V shed 3 bases, J shed 4 bases, and the junction held 5 bases outside the gene matches. CDR3 length: 14 residues. Looked up from germline, CDR1 is MNHEY and CDR2 is SVGEGT. CDR3 region: CASSYGTSRYEQYF. CDR3 DNA: TGTGCCAGCAGTTATGGGACTAGTCGGTACGAGCAGTACTTC.

V usage is TRBV7-2 and J usage is TRBJ2-7, with D unresolved. This CDR3 has 12 amino acids. Germline V gene sequence: CDR1 SGHTA, CDR2 FQGNSA. V dropped 4 bases and J dropped 7 bases, with 11 bases sitting between them. CDR3 sequence (DNA): TGTGCCAGCAGCTGGACGGTATGGGAGCAGTACTTC. This gives the protein CASSWTVWEQYF.

This chain joins TRBV20-1 and TRBJ2-5; TRBD1 is a possible D gene (5 bases). The germline V and J ends were trimmed by 5 bases and 5 bases, with 18 bases remaining between them. The CDR3 extends over 14 amino acids. Germline V gene lookup returns CDR1 DFQATT and CDR2 SNEGSKA (reference sequence). This chain's CDR3 is CSAPPRQGGETQYF. The DNA of the CDR3 is TGCAGTGCTCCCCCCCGGCAGGGCGGCGAGACCCAGTACTTC.

There are many counts of this clonotype. The genes are TRBV20-1 and TRBJ1-2; maybe TRBD1 (5 bases). The length of the CDR3 is 12 residues. V lost 3 bases and J 5 bases, leaving 10 bases between the germline ends. Germline V gives CDR1 DFQATT, CDR2 SNEGSKA (reference sequence). The chain's CDR3 is CSARRGTYGYTF. The CDR3, as DNA: TGCAGTGCTAGGCGCGGGACTTATGGCTACACCTTC.

This clonotype was seen repeatedly, ten times or more. The chain has TRBV7-3 and TRBJ2-2, with D uncertain. The CDR3 is 12 residues long. Looked up from germline, CDR1 is SGHTA and CDR2 is FQGTGA. V was trimmed by 5 bases and J by 7 bases, leaving 8 bases between them. The CDR3 DNA is TGTGCCAGCAGCCGCACCGGCGGGGAGCTGTTTTTT. It codes for CASSRTGGELFF.

The gene calls are TRBV10-3 and TRBJ1-2; D may be TRBD1 (5 bases). The CDR3 extends over 12 amino acids. Per germline, CDR1 ENHRY and CDR2 SYGVKD. The V and J ends lost 2 bases and 6 bases respectively, with 7 bases between them. In DNA form, the CDR3 reads TGTGCCATCAGTGAGGGCAGGGATGGCTACACCTTC. Translation: CAISEGRDGYTF.

This clonotype was recorded many times. The gene calls are TRBV7-9 and TRBJ2-7; 7 positions match TRBD1. The trim removed 11 bases at V and 4 bases at J, leaving 5 bases unmatched. This CDR3 region has 11 residues. CDR1 SEHNR and CDR2 FQNEAQ come from the germline V gene (reference sequence). CDR3 region: CAGQDRYEQYF. In nucleotides, the CDR3 is TGTGCCGGACAGGACAGGTACGAGCAGTACTTC.

Only one count was recorded for this clonotype. V gene TRBV30 combines with J gene TRBJ2-7; weak D call: TRBD1 (6 bases). The CDR3 totals 13 residues. The ends were cut back, 1 base at V and 7 bases at J, with 14 bases in the middle. Germline V lookup: CDR1 GTSNPN, CDR2 SVGIG (reference sequence). This CDR3 reads CAWSARSDREQYF. In nucleotides, the CDR3 is TGTGCCTGGAGTGCACGAAGTGACAGGGAGCAGTACTTC.

Note on this clonotype: A much larger clone is a single base away; this may be a read error. In nucleotides, the CDR3 is TGTGCCAGTAGTATCCCAGGGGATGGGACCCAGTACTTC. Protein sequence: CASSIPGDGTQYF. The J gene is TRBJ2-5, the V gene TRBV19; perhaps TRBD1 as D (6 bases). Germline V gene data show CDR1 as LNHDA and CDR2 as SQIVND (reference sequence). The CDR3 covers 13 residues. V gave up 3 bases and J gave up 7 bases, with 12 bases separating them.

This clonotype came up many times. The rearrangement joins TRBV10-3 to TRBJ1-1; D remains ambiguous. V was shortened by 7 bases and J by 1 base, with 10 bases between the two germline ends. Germline V gives CDR1 ENHRY, CDR2 SYGVKD. The CDR3 is 13 amino acids. Here the CDR3 DNA reads TGTGCCATCAAGGACGGACCGAACACTGAAGCTTTCTTT. Translated, it gives CAIKDGPNTEAFF.

The chain uses TRBV12-3 or TRBV12-4 and TRBJ1-2, with 11 bases that match TRBD1. This CDR3 spans 19 amino acids. The V and J ends lost 4 bases and 1 base, in that order; junction bases with no gene match: 14. CDR3 sequence: CASSYYPGQGDFFNYGYTF. The CDR3 nucleotides read TGTGCCAGCAGTTATTACCCGGGACAGGGGGATTTCTTTAACTATGGCTACACCTTC.

This sequence joins TRBV14 and TRBJ2-7, with 12 bases lining up with TRBD2. Germline CDR1 reads SGHDN; CDR2 reads FVKESK. The CDR3 totals 16 residues. Trimming cost V 0 bases and J 4 bases; bases outside gene matches: 4. In DNA form, the CDR3 reads TGTGCCAGCAGCCAAGACCTAGCGGGAGGGCCTTACGAGCAGTACTTC. This translates into CASSQDLAGGPYEQYF.

V is TRBV7-3 and J is TRBJ2-7; D is perhaps TRBD1 (6 bases). V shed 2 bases and J shed 7 bases, with 18 bases lying between them. The germline CDR1 and CDR2 sequences are SGHTA and FQGTGA. The CDR3 contains 15 residues. The CDR3 here is CASSLYQGTGEEQYF. The CDR3 coding sequence is TGTGCCAGCAGCTTATATCAGGGGACCGGGGAGGAGCAGTACTTC.

This clonotype has just a few counts. This chain uses TRBV7-6 with TRBJ2-5; D is ambiguous. The germline V and J ends were trimmed by 6 bases and 5 bases, with 13 bases remaining between them. Germline CDR1 and CDR2: SGHVS and FNYEAQ. This CDR3 has 13 residues. The CDR3 is CASSSAPVETQYF. CDR3 coding DNA: TGTGCCAGCAGTTCGGCCCCCGTGGAGACCCAGTACTTC.

This clonotype came up many times. V is TRBV7-6 and J is TRBJ2-7; D perhaps matches TRBD1 (7 bases). Trimming took off 0 bases at V and 5 bases at J, with 17 bases between the two ends. The germline gives CDR1 SGHVS, CDR2 FNYEAQ. This CDR3 has 16 amino acids. DNA for the CDR3: TGTGCCAGCAGCTTAGCTGGAGGGGGCGCTTTCAACGAGCAGTACTTC. It translates to CASSLAGGGAFNEQYF. Variable domain in full (rest from reference TRBV7-6 and TRBJ2-7): GAGVSQSPRYKVTKRGQDVALRCDPISGHVSLYWYRQALGQGPEFLTYFNYEAQQDKSGLPNDRFSAERPEGSISTLTIQRTEQRDSAMYRCASSLAGGGAFNEQYFGPGTRLTVT.